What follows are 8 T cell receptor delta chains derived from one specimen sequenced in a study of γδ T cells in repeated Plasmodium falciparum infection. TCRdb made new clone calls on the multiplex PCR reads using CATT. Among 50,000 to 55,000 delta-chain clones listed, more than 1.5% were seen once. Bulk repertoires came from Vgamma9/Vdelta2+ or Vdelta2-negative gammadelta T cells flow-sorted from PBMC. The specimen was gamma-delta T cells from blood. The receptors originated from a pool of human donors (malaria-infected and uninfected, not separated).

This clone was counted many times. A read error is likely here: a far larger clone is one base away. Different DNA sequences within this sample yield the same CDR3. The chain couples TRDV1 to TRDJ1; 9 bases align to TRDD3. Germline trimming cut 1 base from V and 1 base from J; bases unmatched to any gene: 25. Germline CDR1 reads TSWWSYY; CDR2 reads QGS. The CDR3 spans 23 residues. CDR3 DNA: TGTGCTCTTGGGGAACAGGTTTTCCTTTCATTTCCACTGGGGGACCGTTGCACCGATAAACTCATCTTT. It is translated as CALGEQVFLSFPLGDRCTDKLIF.

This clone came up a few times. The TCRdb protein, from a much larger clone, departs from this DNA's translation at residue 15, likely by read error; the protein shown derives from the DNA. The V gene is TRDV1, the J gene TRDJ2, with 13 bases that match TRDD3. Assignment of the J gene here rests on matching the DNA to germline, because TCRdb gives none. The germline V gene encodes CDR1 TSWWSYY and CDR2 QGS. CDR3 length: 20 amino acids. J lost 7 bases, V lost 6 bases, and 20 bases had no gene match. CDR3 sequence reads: CALGLLRGGTGGYAIAQLFF. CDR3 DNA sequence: TGTGCTCTTGGCCTCCTCCGCGGAGGTACTGGGGGATACGCGATAGCACAACTCTTCTTT.

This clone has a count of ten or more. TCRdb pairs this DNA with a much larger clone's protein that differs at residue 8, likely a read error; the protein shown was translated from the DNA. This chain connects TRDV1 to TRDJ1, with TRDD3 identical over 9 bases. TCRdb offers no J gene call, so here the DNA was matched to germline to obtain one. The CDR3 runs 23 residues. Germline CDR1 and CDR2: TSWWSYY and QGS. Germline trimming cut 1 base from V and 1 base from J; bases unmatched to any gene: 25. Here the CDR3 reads CALGEQVLLSFPLGDRCTDKLIF. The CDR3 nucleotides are TGTGCTCTTGGGGAACAAGTTCTCCTTTCATTTCCACTGGGGGACCGTTGCACCGATAAACTCATCTTT.

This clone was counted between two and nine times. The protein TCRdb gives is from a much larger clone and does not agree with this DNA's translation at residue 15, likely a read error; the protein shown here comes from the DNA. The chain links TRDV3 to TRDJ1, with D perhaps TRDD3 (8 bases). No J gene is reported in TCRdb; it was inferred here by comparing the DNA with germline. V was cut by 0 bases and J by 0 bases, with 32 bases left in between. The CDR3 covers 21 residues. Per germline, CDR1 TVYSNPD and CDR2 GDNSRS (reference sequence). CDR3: CAFSSPFIPTRGYSHTDKLIF. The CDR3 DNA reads TGTGCCTTTAGCTCCCCTTTCATTCCTACGAGGGGATACAGCCACACCGATAAACTCATCTTT. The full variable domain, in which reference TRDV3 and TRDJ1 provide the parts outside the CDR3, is CDKVTQSSPDQTVASGSEVVLLCTYDTVYSNPDLFWYRIRPDYSFQFVFYGDNSRSEGADFTQGRFSVKHILTQKAFHLVISPVRTEDSATYYCAFSSPFIPTRGYSHTDKLIFGKGTRVTVEP.

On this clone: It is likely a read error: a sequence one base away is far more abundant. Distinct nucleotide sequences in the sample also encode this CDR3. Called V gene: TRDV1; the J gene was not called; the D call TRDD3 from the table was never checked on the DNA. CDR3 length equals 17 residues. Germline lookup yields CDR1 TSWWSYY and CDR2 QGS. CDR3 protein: CALGELRMDWGFSKLIF. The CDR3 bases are TGTGCTCTTGGGGAACTGAGAATGGACTGGGGGTTCTCTAAGCTCATCTTT.

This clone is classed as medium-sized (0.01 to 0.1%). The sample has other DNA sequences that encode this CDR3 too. The CDR3 reads CALGVPNVPDKLIF. CDR3 sequence (DNA): TGTGCTCTTGGGGTCCCAAATGTGCCGGATAAACTCATCTTT. The chain couples TRDV1 to TRDJ1; no definite D call. Germline CDR1 is TSWWSYY and CDR2 is QGS. The CDR3 covers 14 residues. V lost 4 bases and J 5 bases, leaving 14 bases between the germline ends.

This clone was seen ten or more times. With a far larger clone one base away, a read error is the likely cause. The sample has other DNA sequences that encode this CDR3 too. For the CDR3, the DNA is TGTGCCTCCACAATCACTCCCTCACCTCGACGACGTCTGGCCAGACCCCTGATCTTT. This gives the protein CASTITPSPRRRLARPLIF. V is TRDV3 and J is TRDJ4; D is unresolved. TCRdb offers no J gene call, so here the DNA was matched to germline to obtain one. This CDR3 is built from 19 residues. Trimming pared 4 bases from V and 0 bases from J, leaving 33 bases between. Germline V CDR1 and CDR2: TVYSNPD, GDNSRS (reference sequence).

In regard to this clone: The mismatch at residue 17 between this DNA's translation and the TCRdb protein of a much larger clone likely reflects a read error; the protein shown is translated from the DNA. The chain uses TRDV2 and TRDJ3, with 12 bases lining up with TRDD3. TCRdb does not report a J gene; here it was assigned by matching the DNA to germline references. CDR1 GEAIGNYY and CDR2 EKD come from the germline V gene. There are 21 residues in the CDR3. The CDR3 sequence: CACDTLLGDTRSSWDTLQMFF. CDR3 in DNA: TGTGCCTGTGACACTTTACTGGGGGATACACGATCCTCCTGGGACACCCTACAGATGTTTTTC.